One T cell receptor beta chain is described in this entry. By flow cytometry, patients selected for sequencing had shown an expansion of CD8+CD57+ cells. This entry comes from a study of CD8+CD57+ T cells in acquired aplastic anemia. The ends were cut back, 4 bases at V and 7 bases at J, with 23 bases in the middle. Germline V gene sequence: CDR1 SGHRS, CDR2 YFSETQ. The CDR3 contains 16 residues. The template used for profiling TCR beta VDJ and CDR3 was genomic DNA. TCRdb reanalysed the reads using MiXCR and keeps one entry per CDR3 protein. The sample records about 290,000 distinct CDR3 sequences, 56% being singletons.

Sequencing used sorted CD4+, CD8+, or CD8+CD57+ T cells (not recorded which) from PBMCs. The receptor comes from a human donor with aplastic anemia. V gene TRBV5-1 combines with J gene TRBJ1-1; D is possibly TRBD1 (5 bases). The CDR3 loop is CASSAGLAGSGGEAFF. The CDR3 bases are TGCGCCAGCAGCGCGGGACTAGCGGGATCCGGCGGTGAAGCTTTCTTT.